The text below deals with one T cell receptor (beta chain). The sample holds a few counts of this clonotype. Its antigen is unknown. A junction end diverges from the germline sequence, so it may reflect a read error. For repertoire sequencing, TCR beta CDR3 regions were amplified from RNA transcripts. HTBI primers and the Qiagen OneStep RT-PCR kit were used in a first-round RT-PCR, which was followed by a second-round multiplex PCR, size selection and purification. Libraries were sequenced paired-end with 100 bp reads on an Illumina HiSeq2000. Turning to the authors' computational methods: Reads were processed with SOAPnuke, discarding reads with adapters, uncalled bases, mean Phred below 15, or no exact constant-primer or identifier match. COPE v1.2.5 was used to merge high-quality paired reads. Clonotypes were defined as unique nucleotide sequences and were aligned to IMGT TRB V, D and J references using MiTCR v1.1. The analysis was limited to V-J combinations with a frequency above 0.0001, which together covered 99.2% of repertoires. A TCR clonal expansion and chaos score per V-J combination was defined as the ratio of F50 clonal expansion to chaos observed in the TCRdist matrix. Features were reduced by Welch's t-statistics and random forest to over 10 V-J combinations, which fed a naive Bayes classifier. The similarity between thyroid and blood repertoires was quantified using the Morisita-Horn index. TCRdb reran the public reads through fastp at Q25 and MiXCR, keeping productive beta chains. Each CDR3 protein gets just one entry, which takes the most common genes and DNA from the rows behind it. TCRdb's processing, not the authors' own work, is the source of the V and J calls. Counted in this sample were about 620,000 distinct CDR3 sequences; 22% of them appeared once. The ten largest make up roughly 6.9% of the sample.

The data belong to a study of Graves' ophthalmopathy and Graves' hyperthyroidism (dated by TCRdb to the late 2010s). With regard to the full study: Peripheral blood was collected at initial diagnosis, before any treatment. To tell Graves' ophthalmopathy apart from Graves' hyperthyroidism, and to predict which patients would progress to ophthalmopathy, the study relied on TCR beta repertoire signatures. In total, 135 blood samples were TCR-sequenced: 43 ophthalmopathy, approximately 80 hyperthyroidism and about 17 hyperthyroidism-to-ophthalmopathy patients. To explore V-J signatures that separate ophthalmopathy from hyperthyroidism, a discovery set of about 98 patients was enrolled, consisting of more than 40 with ophthalmopathy and about 60 with stable hyperthyroidism. An independent validation cohort comprised 18 hyperthyroidism patients and roughly 15 patients who later progressed from hyperthyroidism to ophthalmopathy. T-cell repertoires of thyroid tissue and blood were compared in about six hyperthyroidism patients. Following sampling, methimazole starting at 30 mg daily was administered to hyperthyroidism patients, and high-dose intravenous methylprednisolone was administered to ophthalmopathy patients. The 100 discovery patients were randomly split 7:3 into training and test sets.

General conclusions and limits of the study: Ophthalmopathy was separated from stable hyperthyroidism by the 13-signature model with around 89% sensitivity and 81% to 84% specificity in cross-validation and with 80%/75% in the test set. No statistical method was used to set the sample size in advance, and the investigators knew which group each participant was assigned to. In validation, the model predicted ophthalmopathy progression with about 71% sensitivity and less than 80% specificity; 12 predicted patients were CT-confirmed with GO in a median of approximately six months. Among expanded thyroid clonotypes with frequency above 0.001, most also showed up in blood, which suggests that blood repertoires may reflect the thyroid immune response.

From the cysteine through the phenylalanine, the CDR3 covers 15 amino acids. Just CDR3 DNA is preserved here, 45 bases in frame from base 1. CDR1 and CDR2 are drawn from the germline V gene (reference sequence): SEHNR, FQNEAQ. Hyperthyroidism was defined as stable when no progression to ophthalmopathy occurred within 18 months of follow-up. The hyperthyroidism patients were 18 to 65 years old and newly diagnosed, with a disease duration of less than 2 months. Patients were excluded if they had other autoimmune diseases, uncontrolled infections, pregnancy or lactation. Diagnosis relied on clinical symptoms, serum thyroxine, TRAb, thyroid ultrasound and orbital computed tomography. Ficoll-Paque density gradient centrifugation was used to isolate PBMCs from around 9.1 ml of fresh peripheral blood. Trizol reagent was used to extract the total RNA, and its quality was then checked on an Agilent 2100 Bioanalyzer.

The clonotype comes from a woman aged 18-35 years with stable Graves' hyperthyroidism. Some clones in this sample may be carry-over from other donors' samples. Donor details come from another sample of the same person, matched by shared clones. The chain links TRBV7-9 with TRBJ2-5, with the D gene too uncertain to name. The sequencing sample was made of peripheral blood. The CDR3 region: CANSLVGYGQETQYF. The DNA reads as follows: TGTGCCAACAGCTTAGTCGGGTACGGCCAAGAGACCCAGTACTTC.